This entry lists 9 T cell receptor beta chains sequenced from one sample in a study of T cells in Graves' hyperthyroidism and ophthalmopathy. RNA transcripts served as the template for amplifying TCR beta CDR3 regions. A set of HTBI primers served as the primers for a first-round RT-PCR of the TCR CDR3. Via MiXCR, TCRdb re-called the multiplex PCR reads, giving one row per CDR3 protein. This repertoire shows over 400,000 distinct CDR3 sequences, 14% to 15% found once; its top ten account for 13%. Sequences were obtained from blood. The receptors were gathered from a man younger than 35 with Graves' ophthalmopathy.

This clonotype was found a few times. This CDR3 is CAWSVGQGSYNEQFF. CDR3 in DNA: TGTGCCTGGAGTGTAGGGCAGGGGTCCTACAATGAGCAGTTCTTC. The chain recombines TRBV30 with TRBJ2-1, with D tentatively TRBD1 (6 bases). Germline values: CDR1 GTSNPN, CDR2 SVGIG (reference sequence). The CDR3 runs to 15 residues. V was shortened by 0 bases and J by 1 base, with 10 bases between the two germline ends.

This clonotype was picked up many times. This chain connects TRBV2 to TRBJ2-7, with D possibly called TRBD1 or TRBD2 (6 bases each). Trimming took off 4 bases at V and 1 base at J, with 14 bases between the two ends. Germline V gene sequence: CDR1 SNHLY, CDR2 FYNNEI. This CDR3 is 15 amino acids long. The CDR3 coding sequence is TGTGCCAGCAGTGTTCACGGGGGCAGTTCCTACGAGCAGTACTTC. It specifies CASSVHGGSSYEQYF. Together with reference TRBV2 and TRBJ2-7, the CDR3 gives the full variable domain: EPEVTQTPSHQVTQMGQEVILRCVPISNHLYFYWYRQILGQKVEFLVSFYNNEISEKSEIFDDQFSVERPDGSNFTLKIRSTKLEDSAMYFCASSVHGGSSYEQYFGPGTRLTVT.

The V call is TRBV11-1, the J call TRBJ2-3; D tentatively reads TRBD1 or TRBD2 (6 bases each). CDR1 and CDR2 (germline): SGHAT, FQDESV (reference sequence). The CDR3 runs to 16 residues. Trimming removed 5 bases at V and 5 bases at J, with 20 bases between. The CDR3 here is CASSQRRGPVLDTQYF. CDR3 sequence (DNA): TGTGCCAGCAGCCAGAGACGGGGGCCGGTTTTAGATACGCAGTATTTT.

Ten or more counts support this clonotype. The chain combines TRBV19 with TRBJ2-1; D is unclear. The CDR3 is 15 amino acids. CDR1 is LNHDA, CDR2 SQIVND, per germline (reference sequence). V was cut by 3 bases and J by 6 bases, with 15 bases left in between. The CDR3 coding sequence is TGTGCCAGTAGTATCCGCGGTGGGTTTGGCAATGAGCAGTTCTTC. Protein product: CASSIRGGFGNEQFF.

This chain links TRBV15 with TRBJ2-5; a weak D match, TRBD1 (5 bases). V was shortened by 0 bases and J by 4 bases, with 21 bases between the two germline ends. The CDR3 runs to 18 residues. In germline, CDR1 is LNHNV, CDR2 YYDKDF (reference sequence). The CDR3 is CATSRDPGAGRVGETQYF. The CDR3, as DNA: TGTGCCACCAGCAGAGATCCTGGGGCCGGCAGGGTTGGAGAGACCCAGTACTTC.

Worth noting for this clonotype: A read error is possible here, since a much larger clone lies one base away. This sequence joins TRBV6-1 and TRBJ2-3; 9 nucleotides match TRBD2. The CDR3 consists of 15 residues. Per germline, CDR1 MNHNS and CDR2 SASEGT. The CDR3 DNA reads TGTGCCAGCAGCCATAGCGGGACTAGCATAGATACGCAGTATTTT. This codes for CASSHSGTSIDTQYF.

Many counts were recorded for this clonotype. This chain uses TRBV12-3 or TRBV12-4 with TRBJ2-3; perhaps TRBD2 as D (7 bases). The length of the CDR3 is 15 residues. V lost 2 bases and J lost 3, with 12 bases in between. The CDR3: CASSLFGGLTDTQYF. CDR3 bases: TGTGCCAGCAGTTTATTCGGGGGGCTGACAGATACGCAGTATTTT.

With regard to this clonotype: A read error may be the cause here, since a much bigger clone is one base away. The chain employs TRBV6-1 and TRBJ2-5; the D gene is possibly TRBD1 (6 bases). Germline CDR1 is MNHNS and CDR2 is SASEGT. The CDR3 runs to 13 residues. V gave up 8 bases and J gave up 7 bases, with 17 bases separating them. CDR3 protein: CASQTGTQGTQYF. CDR3 DNA: TGTGCCAGCCAAACGGGGACACAGGGGACCCAGTACTTC.

Comment on this clonotype: This may arise from a read error, as a much more abundant clone is one base away. The chain has TRBV24-1 and TRBJ1-5, with TRBD1 identical over 10 bases. V was clipped by 0 bases and J by 9 bases; unmatched bases: 4. Germline CDR1 KGHDR, CDR2 SFDVKD. This CDR3 comprises 15 residues. The CDR3 nucleotides are TGTGCCACCAGTGATTTGGGGACAGGGGATCGGCCCCAGCATTTT. It yields the protein CATSDLGTGDRPQHF.